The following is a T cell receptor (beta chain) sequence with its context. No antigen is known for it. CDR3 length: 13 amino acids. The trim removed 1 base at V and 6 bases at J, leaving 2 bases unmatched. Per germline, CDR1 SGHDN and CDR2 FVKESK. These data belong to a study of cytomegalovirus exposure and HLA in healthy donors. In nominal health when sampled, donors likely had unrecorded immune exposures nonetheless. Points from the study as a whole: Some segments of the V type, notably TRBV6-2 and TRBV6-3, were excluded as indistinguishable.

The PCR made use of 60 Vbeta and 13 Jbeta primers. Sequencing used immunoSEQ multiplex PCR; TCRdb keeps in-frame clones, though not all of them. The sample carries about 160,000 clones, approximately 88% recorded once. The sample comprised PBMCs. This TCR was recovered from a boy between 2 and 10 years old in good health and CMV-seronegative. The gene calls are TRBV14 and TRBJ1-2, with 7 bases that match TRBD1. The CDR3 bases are TGTGCCAGCAGCCAAGTCACAGGGGATGGCTACACCTTC. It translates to CASSQVTGDGYTF.